A single sample gave rise to the 13 T cell receptor beta chains below, sequenced in a study of shared clonotypes between healthy human individuals. Data came from immunoSEQ multiplex PCR; TCRdb stores just in-frame clones and leaves some out. The table lists about 2.1 million clones, 90% to 95% of them singletons, with around 1.7% in the top ten. CD45RO-negative cells were positively selected for CCR7, leaving out terminally differentiated effector memory CD45RA+ cells. The sample was naive CD8+ T cells from PBMCs. The receptor source for this set is a man aged 18-30 years in good health. Some clones in this sample may be carry-over from other donors' samples.

As regards this clone: The junction shows a germline mismatch at one end, possibly a read error. The rearrangement uses TRBV19 and TRBJ2-1, with D hard to call. CDR3 length equals 15 residues. The germline V gene encodes CDR1 LNHDA and CDR2 SQIVND (reference sequence). CDR3 protein: CASSITPLGNKEQFF. The CDR3 DNA sequence: TGTGCCAGTAGTATAACCCCCTTAGGGAACAAAGAGCAGTTCTTC. The complete variable domain, with remaining parts taken from reference TRBV19 and TRBJ2-1, reads DGGITQSPKYLFRKEGQNVTLSCEQNLNHDAMYWYRQDPGQGLRLIYYSQIVNDFQKGDIAEGYSVSREKKESFPLTVTSAQKNPTAFYLCASSITPLGNKEQFFGPGTRLTVL.

This clone has a single count. This chain links TRBV30 with TRBJ2-5; D ambiguous. The J call may be incorrect, as the DNA end agrees better with TRBJ2-7. This CDR3 has 12 residues. Germline V gives CDR1 GTSNPN, CDR2 SVGIG (reference sequence). The CDR3 loop reads CAWSVGVGEQYF. As DNA, the CDR3 is TGTGCCTGGAGTGTCGGTGTGGGCGAGCAGTACTTC.

This clone was recorded a few times. V and J are TRBV7-2 and TRBJ1-5; a weak D match, TRBD1 (5 bases). CDR1 is SGHTA and CDR2 is FQGNSA in the germline V gene. V lost 5 bases to trimming and J lost 3 bases, with 8 bases between them. CDR3 length equals 13 residues. The CDR3 region is CASSPGHNQPQHF. CDR3 nucleotides: TGTGCCAGCAGCCCAGGGCACAATCAGCCCCAGCATTTT.

This CDR3 is CASSLHGSEQFF. DNA of the CDR3: TGTGCCAGCAGCTTACACGGGAGTGAGCAGTTCTTC. The V call is TRBV7-9, the J call TRBJ2-1; possible D gene TRBD2, 6 bases. In germline, CDR1 is SEHNR, CDR2 FQNEAQ (reference sequence). The germline V and J ends were trimmed by 2 bases and 9 bases, with 8 bases remaining between them. This CDR3 spans 12 amino acids. Full variable domain (rest looked up from reference TRBV7-9 and TRBJ2-1): DTGVSQNPRHKITKRGQNVTFRCDPISEHNRLYWYRQTLGQGPEFLTYFQNEAQLEKSRLLSDRFSAERPKGSFSTLEIQRTEQGDSAMYLCASSLHGSEQFFGPGTRLTVL.

The chain carries TRBV14 and TRBJ2-5; 9 bases agree with TRBD2. The J segment lost 5 bases and the V segment lost 5 bases, leaving 9 bases of the junction unmatched. The CDR3 is made up of 15 amino acids. From germline, CDR1 is SGHDN and CDR2 FVKESK. The CDR3: CASSATGTSWETQYF. Here the CDR3 DNA reads TGTGCCAGCAGCGCAACCGGGACTAGCTGGGAGACCCAGTACTTC.

This chain joins TRBV28 and TRBJ2-2; 7 bases align to TRBD2. CDR1 and CDR2 (germline): MDHEN, SYDVKM. The CDR3 is 15 residues long. J was trimmed by 1 base and V by 7 bases; bases with no gene match: 6. For the CDR3, the DNA is TGTGCCAGCACCCCCCTAGCGGTGAACACCGGGGAGCTGTTTTTT. Translation gives CASTPLAVNTGELFF.

The rearrangement joins TRBV4-3 to TRBJ1-1, with 8 bases identical to TRBD1. Germline V gene lookup returns CDR1 LGHNA and CDR2 YSLEER. J gave up 4 bases and V 0 bases, and 10 bases lay outside the gene matches. CDR3 length equals 17 residues. The CDR3 coding sequence is TGCGCCAGCAGCCAAGAAATTTACCAGGGGGCGGGCACTGAAGCTTTCTTT. Encoded protein: CASSQEIYQGAGTEAFF.

The chain carries TRBV18 and TRBJ2-4; no clear D. In germline, CDR1 is KGHSH, CDR2 LQKENI. Between the trimmed V and J ends, which lost 0 bases and 0 bases, there was a span of 15 bases. The CDR3 loop spans 18 amino acids. The CDR3 sequence is CASSPPPESILAKNIQYF. In nucleotides, the CDR3 is TGTGCCAGCTCACCACCCCCAGAAAGTATCCTAGCCAAAAACATTCAGTACTTC. Combining the CDR3 with reference TRBV18 and TRBJ2-4 gives the whole variable domain NAGVMQNPRHLVRRRGQEARLRCSPMKGHSHVYWYRQLPEEGLKFMVYLQKENIIDESGMPKERFSAEFPKEGPSILRIQQVVRGDSAAYFCASSPPPESILAKNIQYFGAGTRLSVL.

The V gene is TRBV11-2, the J gene TRBJ2-1, with 9 bases matching TRBD2. With 5 bases clipped from V and 2 bases from J, the junction kept 7 bases outside the gene matches. The CDR3 totals 16 residues. Germline assignment: CDR1 SGHAT and CDR2 FQNNGV. The DNA for the CDR3 is TGTGCCAGCAGCCCCCGCGGCGGGAGGGCCTACAATGAGCAGTTCTTC. This gives the protein CASSPRGGRAYNEQFF.

The chain couples TRBV11-2 to TRBJ2-1; 7 nucleotides agree with TRBD2. Germline CDR1 and CDR2: SGHAT and FQNNGV. Trimming cost V 2 bases and J 0 bases; bases outside gene matches: 1. The CDR3 covers 15 residues. CDR3 in amino acids: CASSLLAASYNEQFF. The DNA of the CDR3 is TGTGCCAGCAGCTTACTAGCGGCCTCCTACAATGAGCAGTTCTTC.

J is TRBJ1-1 and V is TRBV28; D not resolved. The germline V gene encodes CDR1 MDHEN and CDR2 SYDVKM. The CDR3 is 13 amino acids. Trimming took 5 bases from V and 4 from J, leaving 11 bases between them. CDR3 sequence: CASSPTRSTEAFF. The CDR3 coding sequence is TGTGCCAGCAGTCCCACAAGGAGCACTGAAGCTTTCTTT.

This chain links TRBV30 with TRBJ2-1, with D unresolved. Looked up from germline, CDR1 is GTSNPN and CDR2 is SVGIG (reference sequence). The CDR3 is 16 residues long. Trimming shortened V by 1 base and J by 2 bases, and 15 bases separated the two germline ends. CDR3 residues: CAWSAPWAETYNEQFF. The CDR3 coding sequence is TGTGCCTGGAGTGCCCCCTGGGCGGAGACCTACAATGAGCAGTTCTTC.

The chain joins TRBV15 to TRBJ2-7; D is ambiguous. The CDR3 length is 13 residues. Germline V gene sequence: CDR1 LNHNV, CDR2 YYDKDF (reference sequence). The V and J ends lost 3 bases and 5 bases respectively, with 11 bases between them. CDR3 region: CATSSSPSHEQYF. The CDR3 DNA is TGTGCCACCAGCAGCTCCCCTTCCCACGAGCAGTACTTC.